This T cell receptor beta chain was sequenced in a study of blood T cell repertoires in COVID-19 (dated by TCRdb to between 2020 and 2021). About the full investigation: Collaborator samples came from the United States, Italy and Spain and covered acute and convalescent phases of COVID-19. The prospective study material was composed of cDNA or gDNA derived from T cells, B-cell-depleted T cells, or PBMCs. Sample metadata almost always included a de-identified subject ID, COVID-19 status, age in years and sex. The repertoires were released in a freely available public database meant as a resource for research on the immune response to SARS-CoV-2. Samples came from the ongoing ImmuneRACE study (first 160 participants) plus 1,254 subjects from 6 global collaborators. Where available, HLA class I and class II types were taken from metadata supplied by the sample provider and were not determined by assay-based typing. Deeply sampled blood TCRbeta repertoires from subjects exposed to, actively infected with, or recovered from COVID-19 were included in the dataset. General study outcomes and caveats: How much clinical and demographic metadata was included differed by source and by participant, and the metadata was provided uncurated.

The immunoSEQ Assay, a bias-controlled multiplex PCR, was used to amplify TCRbeta CDR3 regions from genomic DNA. Per the authors' processing: Within the assay, amplification of reference gene primers was used to estimate how many nucleated cells each sample contained. To quantify the absolute abundance of each unique TCRbeta CDR3 rearrangement, sequence reads were collapsed and filtered. Productive Simpson clonality was computed per sample as the square root of Simpson's diversity index over productive rearrangements. Drawn from immuneACCESS, this table holds only the in-frame rearrangements with V and J called that TCRdb kept. Clones are partly lost; checked studies trace under half to an unresolved V gene and leave the rest unexplained. That table is the source of V, J and clone size, and D and trimming were worked out from the DNA. This sample has around 310,000 clones in its table, and 90% of those were observed once. Around 1% of the sample is taken by the ten largest.

Concerning this clone itself: Its antigen target is currently unknown. Base qualities are not recorded, but no much larger clone differs from it by a single base.

V and J lose 5 bases and 8 bases, and a span of 13 bases separates them. The CDR3 has 14 amino acids, counting the end cysteine and phenylalanine. The kept DNA is CDR3 alone, 42 bases in frame from the first base. CDR1 is given as MDHEN and CDR2 as SYDVKM, both from the germline V gene. At one collaborating source in Seattle, patients were enrolled during active infection and were followed longitudinally through the course of disease. The collaborating institutions used their own protocols to collect whole blood in K2EDTA tubes. For TCRbeta analysis, collaborators shipped samples as frozen whole blood, isolated PBMCs, or DNA extracted from either of those sample types.

Sequenced sample: peripheral blood. Here the chain combines TRBV28 and TRBJ1-6; the D gene cannot be named for sure. This clonotype was sampled from a middle-aged woman with COVID-19, enrolled during active disease. The CDR3 region: CASSLGPSHSPLHF. The nucleotides are TGTGCCAGCAGTCTTGGGCCCAGCCATTCACCCCTCCACTTT.